The 5 T cell receptor beta chains listed next were all sequenced from one sample in a study of cytotoxic CD8 clonotypes in ibrutinib-treated CLL. Method: immunoSEQ multiplex PCR; TCRdb's copy keeps in-frame clones and lacks some. The data show approximately 140,000 clones, 70% to 80% seen once. The sequenced sample was PBMCs, obtained after 12 months of ibrutinib treatment. The receptors shown here come from a human donor with chronic lymphocytic leukemia.

The J gene is TRBJ2-7, the V gene TRBV4-2; no firm D call. V lost 0 bases and J 5 bases, leaving 5 bases between the germline ends. CDR3 length: 12 residues. The germline V gene encodes CDR1 LGHNA and CDR2 YNFKEQ. The CDR3 sequence: CASSQDDHEQYF. CDR3 DNA: TGTGCCAGCAGCCAAGATGACCACGAGCAGTACTTC.

The rearrangement links TRBV6-6 to TRBJ1-1; no reliable D call. This CDR3 is 13 amino acids long. V was cut by 4 bases and J by 6 bases, with 12 bases left in between. Per the germline V gene, CDR1 is MNHNY and CDR2 is SVGAGI (reference sequence). The CDR3 reads CASSWGAAAEAFF. CDR3 DNA: TGTGCCAGCAGTTGGGGTGCCGCGGCTGAAGCTTTCTTT.

This clone turned up a few times. The genes are TRBV6-5 and TRBJ1-5; TRBD1 agrees at 10 bases. The V segment lost 5 bases and the J segment 6 bases; nucleotides outside the gene matches: 1. This CDR3 is built from 13 residues. The germline V gene has CDR1 MNHEY and CDR2 SVGAGI. The CDR3 sequence: CASSRDRGQPQHF. For the CDR3, the DNA is TGTGCCAGCAGTAGGGACAGGGGTCAGCCCCAGCATTTT.

This clone occurred once. The chain has TRBV5-1 and TRBJ2-1; TRBD1 agrees at 9 bases. J was trimmed by 11 bases and V by 4 bases; bases with no gene match: 10. The CDR3 is 14 amino acids. Looked up from germline, CDR1 is SGHRS and CDR2 is YFSETQ. Here the CDR3 reads CASSLDLGQGKQFF. DNA of the CDR3: TGCGCCAGCAGCCTGGACCTGGGACAGGGAAAGCAGTTCTTC.

This chain joins TRBV5-6 and TRBJ1-3; 7 positions match TRBD1. This CDR3 is 17 amino acids long. Germline CDR1 SGHDT, CDR2 YYEEEE. Unmatched junction bases numbered 11, after V lost 3 bases and J lost 2 bases. The CDR3 protein is CASSSDKVTGTGNTIYF. CDR3 in DNA: TGTGCCAGCAGCTCCGATAAAGTGACAGGGACTGGAAACACCATATATTTT.